Each of the 10 T cell receptor beta chains below was sequenced from the same sample in a study of beta chain features in type 1 diabetes (dated by TCRdb to between 2017 and 2018). The method was the immunoSEQ multiplex PCR assay. All of the isolated RNA was reverse transcribed with the High Capacity cDNA Reverse Transcription Kit, so expressed TCRB transcripts were sequenced. TCRdb re-hosts the immuneACCESS table, in-frame sequences only. Its copies lack some clones; in the studies checked, an unresolved V gene accounts for under half of them, and the cause for the rest is not known. The table for this sample lists about 930,000 clones; 17% of them were counted only once. The ten top clones hold around 0.02% of the sample. Sequencing was done on a sample of naive CD4+ T cells from blood. The cell subset or site label, as the study defines it: true naive CD4+ T cells. The origin of the receptors is a woman between 18 and 29 years old in good health.

The rearrangement uses TRBV7-3 and TRBJ2-1; no reliable D call. Trimming removed 5 bases at V and 4 bases at J, with 12 bases between. This CDR3 has 14 residues. From germline, CDR1 is SGHTA and CDR2 FQGTGA. The CDR3 is CASSPLPGYNEQFF. The CDR3 nucleotides are TGTGCCAGCAGCCCGTTACCCGGGTACAATGAGCAGTTCTTC.

This clone appeared a single time. The gene calls are TRBV14 and TRBJ2-7; TRBD1 aligns across 9 bases. V lost 3 bases to trimming and J lost 4 bases; unmatched junction nucleotides: 7. CDR1 and CDR2 from the germline V gene are SGHDN and FVKESK. The CDR3 has 15 residues. CDR3 coding DNA: TGTGCCAGCAGCCATTTAGGACAGGGGATTTACGAGCAGTACTTC. Protein sequence: CASSHLGQGIYEQYF.

This clone appeared a few times. J is TRBJ2-2 and V is TRBV5-1; no definite D call. Between the trimmed V and J ends, which lost 2 bases and 1 base, there was a span of 6 bases. The CDR3 runs 14 residues. Germline CDR1 SGHRS, CDR2 YFSETQ. The CDR3 DNA reads as TGCGCCAGCAGCTTACCCGTGAACACCGGGGAGCTGTTTTTT. This translates into CASSLPVNTGELFF.

This clone came up a few times. The chain joins TRBV5-4 to TRBJ2-5; TRBD2 matches at 10 bases. Trimming at V came to 3 bases and at J to 4 bases, leaving 6 bases not matched to a gene. There are 15 residues in the CDR3. Per germline, CDR1 SGHNT and CDR2 YYREEE (reference sequence). CDR3 residues: CASSSASGSGETQYF. As DNA, the CDR3 is TGTGCCAGCAGCTCGGCTAGCGGGAGCGGAGAGACCCAGTACTTC.

This clone was observed a handful of times. This chain uses TRBV5-1 with TRBJ2-1, with 12 bases identical to TRBD2. This CDR3 comprises 18 residues. V lost 0 bases to trimming and J lost 4 bases; unmatched junction nucleotides: 8. The germline gives CDR1 SGHRS, CDR2 YFSETQ. As DNA, the CDR3 is TGCGCCAGCAGCTTGGGTGCTAGCGGGAGGGCCGCGTACAATGAGCAGTTCTTC. It translates to CASSLGASGRAAYNEQFF. Full variable domain (outside the CDR3, taken from reference TRBV5-1 and TRBJ2-1): KAGVTQTPRYLIKTRGQQVTLSCSPISGHRSVSWYQQTPGQGLQFLFEYFSETQRNKGNFPGRFSGRQFSNSRSEMNVSTLELGDSALYLCASSLGASGRAAYNEQFFGPGTRLTVL.

This clone was observed a handful of times. The CDR3 protein is CASSLRRIAGQNTGELFF. The CDR3 nucleotides are TGTGCCAGCAGCTTAAGGCGGATAGCGGGTCAGAACACCGGGGAGCTGTTTTTT. This chain connects TRBV7-2 to TRBJ2-2; TRBD2 aligns across 7 bases. V was pared by 2 bases and J by 1 base, with 10 bases of the junction left unmatched. The germline gives CDR1 SGHTA, CDR2 FQGNSA. CDR3 length: 18 residues.

The chain is built from TRBV18 and TRBJ1-2; no firm D call. This CDR3 has 13 amino acids. Germline values: CDR1 KGHSH, CDR2 LQKENI. V was clipped by 3 bases and J by 4 bases, with 9 bases between them. CDR3 nucleotide sequence: TGTGCCAGCTCACCGAAGGATCTCTATGGCTACACCTTC. Translation: CASSPKDLYGYTF.

The rearrangement uses TRBV5-1 and TRBJ2-2, with D unclear. The V end lost 1 base, the J end lost 2 bases, and 6 bases lay between the germline ends. CDR3 length: 14 amino acids. The germline gives CDR1 SGHRS, CDR2 YFSETQ. In nucleotides, the CDR3 is TGCGCCAGCAGCTTGAACAGAAACACCGGGGAGCTGTTTTTT. As protein: CASSLNRNTGELFF. The full variable domain, with the rest looked up from reference TRBV5-1 and TRBJ2-2, is KAGVTQTPRYLIKTRGQQVTLSCSPISGHRSVSWYQQTPGQGLQFLFEYFSETQRNKGNFPGRFSGRQFSNSRSEMNVSTLELGDSALYLCASSLNRNTGELFFGEGSRLTVL.

Regarding this clone: At the DNA level, this CDR3 is encoded by other sequences in the same sample as well. This chain connects TRBV7-2 to TRBJ2-1, with 10 bases that match TRBD2. There are 15 residues in the CDR3. V lost 1 base and J lost 7; bases outside the gene matches: 4. CDR1 and CDR2 (germline): SGHTA, FQGNSA. The CDR3 loop is CASSLDLAGGNEQFF. In nucleotides, the CDR3 is TGTGCCAGCAGCTTAGATTTAGCGGGAGGAAATGAGCAGTTCTTC.

The chain carries TRBV28 and TRBJ1-4, with D perhaps TRBD1 (6 bases). CDR1 and CDR2 (germline): MDHEN, SYDVKM. V was trimmed by 5 bases and J by 6 bases, leaving 10 bases between them. The CDR3 totals 13 residues. The CDR3 coding sequence is TGTGCCAGCAGTCCGGGGGCTTATGAAAAACTGTTTTTT. Translating it yields CASSPGAYEKLFF.